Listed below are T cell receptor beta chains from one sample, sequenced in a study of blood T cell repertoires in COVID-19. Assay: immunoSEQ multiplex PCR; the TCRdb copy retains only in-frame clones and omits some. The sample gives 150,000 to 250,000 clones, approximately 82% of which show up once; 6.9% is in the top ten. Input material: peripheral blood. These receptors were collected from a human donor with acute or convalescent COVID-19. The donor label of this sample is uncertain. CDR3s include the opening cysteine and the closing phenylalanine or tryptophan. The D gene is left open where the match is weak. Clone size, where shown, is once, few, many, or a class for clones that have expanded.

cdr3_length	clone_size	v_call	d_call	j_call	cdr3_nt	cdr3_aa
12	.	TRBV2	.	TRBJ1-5	TGTGCCAGCAGTCCACAGGGATTGTCCCAGCATTTT	CASSPQGLSQHF
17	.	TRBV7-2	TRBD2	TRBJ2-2	TGTGCCAGCAGCTTAAATCCGGCGGGAGTGAACACCGGGGAGCTGTTTTTT	CASSLNPAGVNTGELFF
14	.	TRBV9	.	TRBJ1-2	TGTGCCAGCAGCGTAAACAGCCTGGGCTATGGCTACACCTTC	CASSVNSLGYGYTF
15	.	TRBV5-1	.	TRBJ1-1	TGCGCCAGCAGTTCCGGGGGATCGCGCGGGGTTGAAGCTTTCTTT	CASSSGGSRGVEAFF
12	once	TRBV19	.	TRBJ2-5	TGTGCCAGTAGGAAAGGGGAAGAGACCCAGTACTTC	CASRKGEETQYF
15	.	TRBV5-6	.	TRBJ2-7	TGTGCCAGCAGCTCGATGGTTGGCCGGGCCTACGAGCAGTACTTC	CASSSMVGRAYEQYF
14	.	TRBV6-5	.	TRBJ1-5	TGTGCCAGCAGTTCCGACAGTTACAATCAGCCCCAGCATTTT	CASSSDSYNQPQHF
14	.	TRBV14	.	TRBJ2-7	TGTGCCAGCAGCCGTACTGGGCTCTCCTACGAGCAGTACTTC	CASSRTGLSYEQYF
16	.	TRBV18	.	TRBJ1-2	TGTGCCAGCTCCCGGGGAGGGGACCTAGCTAACTATGGCTACACCTTC	CASSRGGDLANYGYTF
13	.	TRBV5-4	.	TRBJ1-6	TGTGCCAGCAGCCAGGGGTCCAATTCACCCCTCCACTTT	CASSQGSNSPLHF
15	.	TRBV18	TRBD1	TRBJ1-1	TGTGCCAGCTCACCACCGATGACAGGGGGCCAGTTAGCTTTCTTT	CASSPPMTGGQLAFF
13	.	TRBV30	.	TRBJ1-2	TGTGCCTGGAGTGGGGGGCGAGGGGCTGGCTACACCTTC	CAWSGGRGAGYTF
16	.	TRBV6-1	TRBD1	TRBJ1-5	TGTGCCAGCAGTGCGTATTGGCAGGGGGGCAATCAGCCCCAGCATTTT	CASSAYWQGGNQPQHF
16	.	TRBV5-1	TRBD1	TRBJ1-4	TGCGCCAGCAGTTCTGGACAGGGGACAACTAATGAAAAACTGTTTTTT	CASSSGQGTTNEKLFF
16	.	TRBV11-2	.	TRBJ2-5	TGTGCCAGCAGCTTAGGAACACAGGCCAAACAAGAGACCCAGTACTTC	CASSLGTQAKQETQYF
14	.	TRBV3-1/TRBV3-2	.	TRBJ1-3	TGTGCCAGCAGCCGGACAGACACTGGAAACACCATATATTTT	CASSRTDTGNTIYF
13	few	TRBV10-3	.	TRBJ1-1	TGTGCCATCAGGGAGGACAAAAACACTGAAGCTTTCTTT	CAIREDKNTEAFF
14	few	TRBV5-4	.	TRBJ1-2	TGTGCCAGCAGCGGAATGGCGGATTTCTATGGCTACACCTTC	CASSGMADFYGYTF
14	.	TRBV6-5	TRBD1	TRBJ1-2	TGTGCCACCTCGCCAGGGGGCGCATACTATGGCTACACCTTC	CATSPGGAYYGYTF
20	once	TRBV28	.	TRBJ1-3	TGTGCCAGCAGCCCCGTCGTTGGTGTGGGGCTAGGCAGTTCTGGAAACACCATATATTTT	CASSPVVGVGLGSSGNTIYF
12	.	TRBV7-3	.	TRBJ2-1	TGTGCCAGCAGCTTAGACGGAGGTGAGCAGTTCTTC	CASSLDGGEQFF
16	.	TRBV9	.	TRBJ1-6	TGTGCCAGCAGCGTAGAATGGGGACATTATAATTCACCCCTCCACTTT	CASSVEWGHYNSPLHF
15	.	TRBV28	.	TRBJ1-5	TGTGCCAGCAGTTTAGCGCAACAGGGTCATCAGCCCCAGCATTTT	CASSLAQQGHQPQHF
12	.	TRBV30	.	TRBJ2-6	TGTGCCTGGGCGGTTGGGGCCAACGTCCTGACTTTC	CAWAVGANVLTF
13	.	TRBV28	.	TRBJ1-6	TGTGCCAGCCTGGGACAAATTAATTCACCCCTCCACTTT	CASLGQINSPLHF
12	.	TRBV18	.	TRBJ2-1	TGTGCCAGCTCACATGAGCCCAATGAGCAGTTCTTC	CASSHEPNEQFF
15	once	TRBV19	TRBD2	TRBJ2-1	TGTGCCAGTAGTCGGGGCGGGAGGGCCCTCAATGAGCAGTTCTTC	CASSRGGRALNEQFF
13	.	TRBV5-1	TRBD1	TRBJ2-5	TGCGCCAGCAGCACCGACAGGGACGGGACCCAGTACTTC	CASSTDRDGTQYF
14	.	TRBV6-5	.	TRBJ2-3	TGTGCCAGCAGTTACGGGCAGGGCACAGATACGCAGTATTTT	CASSYGQGTDTQYF
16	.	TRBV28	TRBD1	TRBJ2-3	TGTGCCAGCAGTCCCACACAGGGGGCAGGGGAGGATACGCAGTATTTT	CASSPTQGAGEDTQYF
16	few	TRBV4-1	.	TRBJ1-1	TGCGCCAGCAGCCGGAGTTCCCAGGGGACGGGCACTGAAGCTTTCTTT	CASSRSSQGTGTEAFF
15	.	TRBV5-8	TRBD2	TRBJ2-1	TGTGCCAGCAGTCGACCGGGACTAGCGAGGAATGAGCAGTTCTTC	CASSRPGLARNEQFF
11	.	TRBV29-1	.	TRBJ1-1	TGCAGCGTTGAGGAGAGGGCTGAAGCTTTCTTT	CSVEERAEAFF